This T cell receptor beta chain was sequenced in a study of CD8 T cells in Susac syndrome. Purification of the CD8+ and CD4+ T cells relied on negative isolation, and TEMRA cells underwent FACS enrichment. Germline V gene lookup returns CDR1 MNHNS and CDR2 SASEGT. This CDR3 comprises 20 residues. V shed 7 bases, J shed 4 bases, and the junction held 22 bases outside the gene matches. The RNA input was about 0.45 to 1 ug, and it was reverse transcribed with random hexamers. TCRdb itself ran the immunoSEQ multiplex PCR reads through MiXCR, one entry per CDR3 protein. The repertoire has over 350,000 distinct CDR3 sequences, approximately 85% of them found once; the top ten carry under 0.15%.

The receptor was derived from a human donor with multiple sclerosis. The sequencing input was CD8+ T cells from PBMCs. The rearrangement joins TRBV6-1 to TRBJ2-2, with 9 bases fitting TRBD1. The CDR3 sequence is CASTPWTGERLDPSTGELFF. DNA of the CDR3: TGTGCCAGCACCCCCTGGACAGGGGAGAGGCTAGATCCTTCCACCGGGGAGCTGTTTTTT.